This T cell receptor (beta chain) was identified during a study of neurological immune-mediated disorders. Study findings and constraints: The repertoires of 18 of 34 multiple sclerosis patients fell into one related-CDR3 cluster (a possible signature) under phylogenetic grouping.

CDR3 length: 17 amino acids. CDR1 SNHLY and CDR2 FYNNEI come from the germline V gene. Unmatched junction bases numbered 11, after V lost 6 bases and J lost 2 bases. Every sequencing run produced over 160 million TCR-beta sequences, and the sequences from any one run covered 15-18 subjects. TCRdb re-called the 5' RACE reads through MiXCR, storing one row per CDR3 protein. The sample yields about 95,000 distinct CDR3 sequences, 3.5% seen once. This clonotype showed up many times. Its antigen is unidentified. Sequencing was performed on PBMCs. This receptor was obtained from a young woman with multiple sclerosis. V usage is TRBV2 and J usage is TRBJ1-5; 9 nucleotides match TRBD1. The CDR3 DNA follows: TGTGCCAGCAGGGGTACTACAGGGGGCAGAGGCAATCAGCCCCAGCATTTT. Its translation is CASRGTTGGRGNQPQHF. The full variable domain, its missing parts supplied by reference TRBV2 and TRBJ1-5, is EPEVTQTPSHQVTQMGQEVILRCVPISNHLYFYWYRQILGQKVEFLVSFYNNEISEKSEIFDDQFSVERPDGSNFTLKIRSTKLEDSAMYFCASRGTTGGRGNQPQHFGDGTRLSIL.